This entry features one T cell receptor beta chain sequence. This CDR3 contains 15 residues. The V gene end was trimmed by 5 bases and the J gene end by 9 bases; junction bases not matched to a gene: 12. CDR1 SGHTA and CDR2 FQGNSA come from the germline V gene. The source of the sample is a study of blood T cell repertoires in COVID-19. Method: immunoSEQ multiplex PCR; TCRdb's copy keeps in-frame clones and lacks some. The repertoire consists of about 180,000 clones, with less than 90% occurring once and the leading ten covering under 25%. The material sequenced was peripheral blood. The clonotype originates from a man between 65 and 80 years old with active or convalescent COVID-19. This chain connects TRBV7-2 to TRBJ2-5, with 10 bases that match TRBD2. The CDR3, as DNA: TGTGCCAGCAGCGCCCTAGCGGGGGTTCAAGGGTCCCAGTACTTC. It yields the protein CASSALAGVQGSQYF.